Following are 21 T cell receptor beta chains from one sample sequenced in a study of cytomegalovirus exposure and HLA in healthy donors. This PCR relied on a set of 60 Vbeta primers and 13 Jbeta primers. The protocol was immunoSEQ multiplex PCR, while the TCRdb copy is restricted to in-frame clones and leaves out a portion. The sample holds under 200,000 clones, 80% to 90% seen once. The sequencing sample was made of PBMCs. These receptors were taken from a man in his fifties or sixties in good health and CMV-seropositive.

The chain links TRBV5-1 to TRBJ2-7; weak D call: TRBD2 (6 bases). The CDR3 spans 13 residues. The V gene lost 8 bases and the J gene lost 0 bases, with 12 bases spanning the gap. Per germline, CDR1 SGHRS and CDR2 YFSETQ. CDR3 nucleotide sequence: TGCGCCAGTACGCGGGGCTCCTCCTACGAGCAGTACTTC. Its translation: CASTRGSSYEQYF. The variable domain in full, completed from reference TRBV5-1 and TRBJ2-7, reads KAGVTQTPRYLIKTRGQQVTLSCSPISGHRSVSWYQQTPGQGLQFLFEYFSETQRNKGNFPGRFSGRQFSNSRSEMNVSTLELGDSALYLCASTRGSSYEQYFGPGTRLTVT.

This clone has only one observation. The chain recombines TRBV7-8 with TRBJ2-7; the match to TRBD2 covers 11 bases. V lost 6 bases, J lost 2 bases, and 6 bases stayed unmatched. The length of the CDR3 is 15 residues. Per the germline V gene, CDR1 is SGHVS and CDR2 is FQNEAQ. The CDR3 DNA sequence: TGTGCCAGCAGGATGGTACTAGCGGGGGCCTACGAGCAGTACTTC. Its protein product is CASRMVLAGAYEQYF.

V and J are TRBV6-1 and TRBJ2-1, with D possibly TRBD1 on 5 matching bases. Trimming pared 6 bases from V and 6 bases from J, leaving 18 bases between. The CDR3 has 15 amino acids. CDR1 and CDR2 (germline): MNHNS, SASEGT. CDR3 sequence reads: CASRRVRVDFNEQFF. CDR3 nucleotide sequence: TGTGCCAGCAGAAGAGTCAGGGTCGATTTCAATGAGCAGTTCTTC.

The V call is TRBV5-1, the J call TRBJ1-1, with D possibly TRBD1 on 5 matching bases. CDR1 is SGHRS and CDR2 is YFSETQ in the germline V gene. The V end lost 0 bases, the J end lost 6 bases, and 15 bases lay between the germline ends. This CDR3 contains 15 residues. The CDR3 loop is CASSLVTGEYAEAFF. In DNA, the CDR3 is TGCGCCAGCAGCTTGGTGACGGGGGAGTACGCTGAAGCTTTCTTT.

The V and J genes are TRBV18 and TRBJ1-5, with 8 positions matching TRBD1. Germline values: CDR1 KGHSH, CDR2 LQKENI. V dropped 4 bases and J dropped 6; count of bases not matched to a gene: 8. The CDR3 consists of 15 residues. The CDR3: CASSQGQGQGQPQHF. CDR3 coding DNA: TGTGCCAGCTCACAAGGACAGGGACAAGGTCAGCCCCAGCATTTT.

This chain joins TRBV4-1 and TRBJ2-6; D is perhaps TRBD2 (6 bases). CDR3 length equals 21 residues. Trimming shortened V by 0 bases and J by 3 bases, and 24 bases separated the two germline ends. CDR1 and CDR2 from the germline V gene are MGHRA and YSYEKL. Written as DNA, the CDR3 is TGCGCCAGCAGCCAAGATTACCCGCGCCAGCGGGTCGTGGATGGGGCCAACGTCCTGACTTTC. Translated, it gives CASSQDYPRQRVVDGANVLTF.

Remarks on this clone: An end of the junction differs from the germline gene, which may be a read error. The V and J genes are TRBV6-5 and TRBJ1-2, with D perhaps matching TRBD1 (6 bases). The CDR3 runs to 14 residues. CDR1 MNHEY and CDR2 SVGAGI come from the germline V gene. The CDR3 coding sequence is TGTGCCAGCAGCCACAGGGAATTTAACTATGTCTACACCTTC. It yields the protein CASSHREFNYVYTF.

This CDR3 reads CASSQVGTGGSPLHF. DNA for the CDR3: TGTGCCAGCAGCCAAGTCGGGACAGGGGGTTCACCCCTCCACTTT. This chain connects TRBV4-2 to TRBJ1-6; TRBD1 matches 11 bases. The CDR3 loop spans 15 amino acids. The V gene's germline CDR1 is LGHNA and CDR2 YNFKEQ. The V and J ends lost 1 base and 9 bases, in that order; junction bases with no gene match: 2.

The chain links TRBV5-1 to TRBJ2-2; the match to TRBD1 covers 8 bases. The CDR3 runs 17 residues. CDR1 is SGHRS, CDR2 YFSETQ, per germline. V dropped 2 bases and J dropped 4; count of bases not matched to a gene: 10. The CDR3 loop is CASSFFQGASGTGELFF. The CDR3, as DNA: TGCGCCAGCAGCTTTTTCCAGGGGGCTTCGGGCACCGGGGAGCTGTTTTTT.

The CDR3: CAWGVRTGRDSYTF. CDR3 in DNA: TGTGCCTGGGGCGTAAGAACAGGGAGGGACAGCTACACCTTC. The chain joins TRBV30 to TRBJ1-2; a weak D match, TRBD1 (6 bases). The germline V gene has CDR1 GTSNPN and CDR2 SVGIG (reference sequence). V was cut by 5 bases and J by 9 bases, with 22 bases left in between. This CDR3 comprises 14 residues.

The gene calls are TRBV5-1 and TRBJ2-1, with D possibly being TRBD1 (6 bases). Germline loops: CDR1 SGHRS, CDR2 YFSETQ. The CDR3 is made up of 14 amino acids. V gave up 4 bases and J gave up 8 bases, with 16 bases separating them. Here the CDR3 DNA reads TGCGCCAGCAGCCCTCGGACAGCAGGGGATGAGCAGTTCTTC. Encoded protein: CASSPRTAGDEQFF.

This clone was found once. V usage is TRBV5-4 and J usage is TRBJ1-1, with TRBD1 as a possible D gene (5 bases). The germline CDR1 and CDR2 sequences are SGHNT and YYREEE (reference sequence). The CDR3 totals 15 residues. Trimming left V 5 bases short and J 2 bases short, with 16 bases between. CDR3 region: CASSTGSGDNTEAFF. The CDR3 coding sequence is TGTGCCAGCAGTACCGGGTCGGGGGACAACACTGAAGCTTTCTTT.

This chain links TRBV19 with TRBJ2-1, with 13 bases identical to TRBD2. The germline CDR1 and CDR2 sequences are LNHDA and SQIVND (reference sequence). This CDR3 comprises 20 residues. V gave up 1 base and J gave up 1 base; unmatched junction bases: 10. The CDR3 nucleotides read TGTGCCAGTAGTATAGCCTCCTCGGGACTAGCGGGGCCGTCCTACAATGAGCAGTTCTTC. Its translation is CASSIASSGLAGPSYNEQFF.

In DNA form, the CDR3 reads TGCGCCAGCGACAAGGAGGGATTTAGCACAGATACGCAGTATTTT. Protein sequence: CASDKEGFSTDTQYF. The V gene is TRBV5-1, the J gene TRBJ2-3, with D tentatively TRBD2 (6 bases). The CDR3 has 15 residues. CDR1 and CDR2 from the germline V gene are SGHRS and YFSETQ. Trimming took off 7 bases at V and 0 bases at J, with 15 bases between the two ends.

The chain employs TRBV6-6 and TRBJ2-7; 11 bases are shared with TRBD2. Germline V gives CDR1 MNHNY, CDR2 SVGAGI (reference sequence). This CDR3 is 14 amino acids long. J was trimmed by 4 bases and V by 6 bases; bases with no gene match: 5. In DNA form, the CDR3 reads TGTGCCAGCAGAGGTACTAGCGGGAGTTACGAGCAGTACGTC. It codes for CASRGTSGSYEQYV.

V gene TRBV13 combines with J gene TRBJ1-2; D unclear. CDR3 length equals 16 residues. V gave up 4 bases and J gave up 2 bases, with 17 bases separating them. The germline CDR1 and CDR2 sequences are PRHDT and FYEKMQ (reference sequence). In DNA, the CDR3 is TGTGCCAGCAGCTATAGTGCCCCAAGTACGAACTATGGCTACACCTTC. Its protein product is CASSYSAPSTNYGYTF.

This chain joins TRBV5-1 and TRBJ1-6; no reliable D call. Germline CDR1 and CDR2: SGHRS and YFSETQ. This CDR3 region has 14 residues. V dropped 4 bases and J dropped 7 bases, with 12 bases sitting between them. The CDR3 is CASSTTPRNSPLHF. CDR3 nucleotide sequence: TGCGCCAGCAGCACGACCCCCAGGAATTCACCCCTCCACTTT.

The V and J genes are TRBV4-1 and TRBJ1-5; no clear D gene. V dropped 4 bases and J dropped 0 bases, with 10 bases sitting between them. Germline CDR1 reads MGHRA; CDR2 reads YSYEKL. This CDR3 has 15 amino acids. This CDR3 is CASSPAAYSNQPQHF. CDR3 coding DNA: TGCGCCAGCAGCCCAGCGGCCTATAGCAATCAGCCCCAGCATTTT.

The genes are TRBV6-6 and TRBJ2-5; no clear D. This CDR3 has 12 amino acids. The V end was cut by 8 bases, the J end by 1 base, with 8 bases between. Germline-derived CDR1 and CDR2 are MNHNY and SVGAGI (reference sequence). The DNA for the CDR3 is TGTGCCAGCCTCGGGTCCCAAGAGACCCAGTACTTC. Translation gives CASLGSQETQYF.

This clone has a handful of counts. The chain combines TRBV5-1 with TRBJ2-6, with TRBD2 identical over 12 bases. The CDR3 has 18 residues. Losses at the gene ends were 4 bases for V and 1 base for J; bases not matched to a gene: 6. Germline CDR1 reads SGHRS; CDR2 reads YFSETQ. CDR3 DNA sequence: TGCGCCAGCAGCGAGACTAGCGGGAGAGTGTCTGGGGCCAACGTCCTGACTTTC. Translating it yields CASSETSGRVSGANVLTF.

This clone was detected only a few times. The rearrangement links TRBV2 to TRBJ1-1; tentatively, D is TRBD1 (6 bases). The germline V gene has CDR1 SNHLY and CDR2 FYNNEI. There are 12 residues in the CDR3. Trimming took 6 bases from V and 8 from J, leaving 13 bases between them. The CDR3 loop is CASSNNREEAFF. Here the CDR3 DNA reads TGTGCCAGCAGCAATAACAGGGAGGAAGCTTTCTTT.